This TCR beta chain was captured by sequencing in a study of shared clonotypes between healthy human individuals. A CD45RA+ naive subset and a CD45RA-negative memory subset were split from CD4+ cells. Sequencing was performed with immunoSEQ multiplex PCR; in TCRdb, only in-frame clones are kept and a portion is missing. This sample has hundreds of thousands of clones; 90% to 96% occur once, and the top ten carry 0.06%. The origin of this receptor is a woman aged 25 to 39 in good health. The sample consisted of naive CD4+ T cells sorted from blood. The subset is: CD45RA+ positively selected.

In DNA, the CDR3 is TGTGCCAGCAGCCCCAGCCAGGGTGTTCCCTCTGGGGCCAACGTCCTGACTTTC. This encodes CASSPSQGVPSGANVLTF. The chain uses TRBV21-1 and TRBJ2-6; the table gives TRBD1 as D, unverified against the DNA. TRBV21-1 is a recognized pseudogene. The CDR3 has 18 amino acids.